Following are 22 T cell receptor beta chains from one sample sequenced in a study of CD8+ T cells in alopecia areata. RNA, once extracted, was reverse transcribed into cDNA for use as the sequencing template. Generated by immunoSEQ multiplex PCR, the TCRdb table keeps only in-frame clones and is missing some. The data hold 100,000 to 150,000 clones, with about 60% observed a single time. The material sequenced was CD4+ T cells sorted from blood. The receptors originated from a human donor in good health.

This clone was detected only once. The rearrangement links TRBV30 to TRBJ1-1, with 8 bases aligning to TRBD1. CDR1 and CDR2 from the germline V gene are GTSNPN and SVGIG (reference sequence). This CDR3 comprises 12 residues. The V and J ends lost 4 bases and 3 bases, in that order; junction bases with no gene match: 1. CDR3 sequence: CAWMDRDTEAFF. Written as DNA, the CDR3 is TGTGCCTGGATGGACAGGGACACTGAAGCTTTCTTT.

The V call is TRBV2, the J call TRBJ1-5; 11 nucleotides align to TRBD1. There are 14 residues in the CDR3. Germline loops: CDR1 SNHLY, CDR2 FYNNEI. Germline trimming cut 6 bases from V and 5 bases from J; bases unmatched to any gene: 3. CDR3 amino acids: CASRGTGGDQPQHF. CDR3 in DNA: TGTGCCAGCAGGGGGACAGGGGGAGATCAGCCCCAGCATTTT.

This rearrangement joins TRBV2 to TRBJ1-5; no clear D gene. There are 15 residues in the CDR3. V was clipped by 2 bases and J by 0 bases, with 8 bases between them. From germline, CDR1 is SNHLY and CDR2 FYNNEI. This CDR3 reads CASSEKGYSNQPQHF. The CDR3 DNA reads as TGTGCCAGCAGTGAAAAGGGATATAGCAATCAGCCCCAGCATTTT.

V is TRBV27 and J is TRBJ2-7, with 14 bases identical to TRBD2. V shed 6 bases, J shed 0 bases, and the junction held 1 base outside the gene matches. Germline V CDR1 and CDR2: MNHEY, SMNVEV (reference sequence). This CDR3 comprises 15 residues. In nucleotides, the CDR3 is TGTGCCAGCAGAGGGACTAGCGGGAGCTCCTACGAGCAGTACTTC. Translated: CASRGTSGSSYEQYF.

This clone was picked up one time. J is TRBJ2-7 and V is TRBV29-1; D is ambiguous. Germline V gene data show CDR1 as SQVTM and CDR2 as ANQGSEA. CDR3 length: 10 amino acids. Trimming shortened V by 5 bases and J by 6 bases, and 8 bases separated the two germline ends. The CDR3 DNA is TGCAGCGTTAAAAGCCCCGAGCAGTACTTC. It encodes CSVKSPEQYF.

The CDR3 is CSVAQGAGNTEAFF. The CDR3 DNA sequence: TGCAGCGTTGCACAGGGGGCTGGGAACACTGAAGCTTTCTTT. This rearrangement joins TRBV29-1 to TRBJ1-1; 9 bases are a match to TRBD1. The CDR3 spans 14 residues. The germline V gene has CDR1 SQVTM and CDR2 ANQGSEA. J lost 1 base, V lost 4 bases, and 4 bases had no gene match. The entire variable domain, with the rest obtained from reference TRBV29-1 and TRBJ1-1, is as follows: SAVISQKPSRDICQRGTSLTIQCQVDSQVTMMFWYRQQPGQSLTLIATANQGSEATYESGFVIDKFPISRPNLTFSTLTVSNMSPEDSSIYLCSVAQGAGNTEAFFGQGTRLTVV.

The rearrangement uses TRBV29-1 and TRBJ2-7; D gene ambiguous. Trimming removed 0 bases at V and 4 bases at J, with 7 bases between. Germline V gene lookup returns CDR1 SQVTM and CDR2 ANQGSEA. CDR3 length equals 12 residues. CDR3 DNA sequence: TGCAGCGTTGAAGATCTCCCTTACGAGCAGTACTTC. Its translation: CSVEDLPYEQYF.

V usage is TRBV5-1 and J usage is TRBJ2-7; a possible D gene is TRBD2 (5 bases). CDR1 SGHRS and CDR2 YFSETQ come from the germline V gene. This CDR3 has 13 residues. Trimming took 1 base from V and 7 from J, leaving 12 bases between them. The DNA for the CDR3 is TGCGCCAGCAGCTTGATGGGCTCGGGGGAGCAGTACTTC. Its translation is CASSLMGSGEQYF.

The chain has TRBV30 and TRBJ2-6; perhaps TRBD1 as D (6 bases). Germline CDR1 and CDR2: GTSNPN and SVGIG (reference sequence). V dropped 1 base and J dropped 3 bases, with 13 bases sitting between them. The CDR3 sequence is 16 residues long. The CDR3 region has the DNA TGTGCCTGGAGTGCCAGAACAGGGCGTGGGGCCAACGTCCTGACTTTC. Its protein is CAWSARTGRGANVLTF.

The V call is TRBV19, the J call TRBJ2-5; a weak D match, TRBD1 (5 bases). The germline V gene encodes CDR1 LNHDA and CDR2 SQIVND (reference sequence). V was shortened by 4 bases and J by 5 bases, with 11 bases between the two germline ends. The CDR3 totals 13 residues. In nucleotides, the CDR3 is TGTGCCAGTAGTACATCCAGGGTGGAGACCCAGTACTTC. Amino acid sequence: CASSTSRVETQYF.

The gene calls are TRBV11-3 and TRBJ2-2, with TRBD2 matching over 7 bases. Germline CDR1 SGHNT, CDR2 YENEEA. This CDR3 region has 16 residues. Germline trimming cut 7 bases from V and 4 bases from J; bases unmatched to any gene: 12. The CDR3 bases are TGTGCCAGCACCGTTGGGGGAGGGAAATTCACCGGGGAGCTGTTTTTT. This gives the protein CASTVGGGKFTGELFF.

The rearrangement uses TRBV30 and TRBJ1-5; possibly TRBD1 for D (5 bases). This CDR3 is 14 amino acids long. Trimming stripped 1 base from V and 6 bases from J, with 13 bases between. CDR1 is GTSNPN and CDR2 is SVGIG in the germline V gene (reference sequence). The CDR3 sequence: CAWSGGLSPQPQHF. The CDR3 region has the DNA TGTGCCTGGAGTGGGGGCCTAAGTCCTCAGCCCCAGCATTTT.

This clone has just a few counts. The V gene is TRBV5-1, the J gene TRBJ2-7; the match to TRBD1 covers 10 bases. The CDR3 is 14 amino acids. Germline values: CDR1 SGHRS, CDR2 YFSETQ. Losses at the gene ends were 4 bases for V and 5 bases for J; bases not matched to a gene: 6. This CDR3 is CASSAAGTGDEQYF. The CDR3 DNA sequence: TGCGCCAGCAGCGCGGCCGGGACAGGGGACGAGCAGTACTTC.

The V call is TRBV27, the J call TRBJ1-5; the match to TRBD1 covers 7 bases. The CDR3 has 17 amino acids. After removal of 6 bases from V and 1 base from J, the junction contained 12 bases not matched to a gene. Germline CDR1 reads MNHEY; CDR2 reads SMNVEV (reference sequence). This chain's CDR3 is CASSLGGQIVSNQPQHF. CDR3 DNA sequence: TGTGCCAGCAGCCTTGGGGGACAGATCGTGAGCAATCAGCCCCAGCATTTT.

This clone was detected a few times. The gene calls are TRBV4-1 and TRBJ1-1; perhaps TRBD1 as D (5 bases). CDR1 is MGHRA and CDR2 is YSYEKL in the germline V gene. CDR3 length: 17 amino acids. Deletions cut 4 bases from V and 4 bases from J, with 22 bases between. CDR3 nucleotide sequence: TGCGCCAGCAGCCCCTCGCAGGGACGAGATCGAATCACTGAAGCTTTCTTT. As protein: CASSPSQGRDRITEAFF.

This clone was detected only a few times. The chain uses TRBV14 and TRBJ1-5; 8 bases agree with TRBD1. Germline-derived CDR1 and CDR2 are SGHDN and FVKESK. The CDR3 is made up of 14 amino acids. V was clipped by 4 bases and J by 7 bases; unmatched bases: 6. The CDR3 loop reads CASSPGQVGQPQHF. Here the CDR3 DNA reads TGTGCCAGCAGCCCGGGACAGGTGGGACAGCCCCAGCATTTT.

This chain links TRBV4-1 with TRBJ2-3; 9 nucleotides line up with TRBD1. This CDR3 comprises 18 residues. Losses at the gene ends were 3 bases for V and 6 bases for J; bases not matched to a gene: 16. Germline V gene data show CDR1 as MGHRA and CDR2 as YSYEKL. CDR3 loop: CASSQSLSGTGRPDTQYF. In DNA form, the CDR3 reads TGCGCCAGCAGCCAGTCCCTCTCCGGGACAGGGAGGCCTGATACGCAGTATTTT.

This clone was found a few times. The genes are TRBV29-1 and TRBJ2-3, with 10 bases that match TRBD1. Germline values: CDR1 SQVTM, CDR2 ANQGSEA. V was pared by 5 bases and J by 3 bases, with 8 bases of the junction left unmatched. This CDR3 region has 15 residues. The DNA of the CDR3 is TGCAGCGTTCGGGGGACAGGGGTTGGAACAGATACGCAGTATTTT. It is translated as CSVRGTGVGTDTQYF.

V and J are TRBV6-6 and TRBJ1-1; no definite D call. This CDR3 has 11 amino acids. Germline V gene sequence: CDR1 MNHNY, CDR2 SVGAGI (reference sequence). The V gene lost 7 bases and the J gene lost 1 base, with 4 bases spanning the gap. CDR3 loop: CASTTNTEAFF. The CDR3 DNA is TGTGCCAGCACCACGAACACTGAAGCTTTCTTT.

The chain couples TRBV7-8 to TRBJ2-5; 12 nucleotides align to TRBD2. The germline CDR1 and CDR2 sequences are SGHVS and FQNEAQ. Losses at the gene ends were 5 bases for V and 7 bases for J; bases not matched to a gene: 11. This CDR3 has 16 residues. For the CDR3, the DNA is TGTGCCAGCAGCCCTTCTAGCGGGGGGGGTATCGGGACCCAGTACTTC. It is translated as CASSPSSGGGIGTQYF.

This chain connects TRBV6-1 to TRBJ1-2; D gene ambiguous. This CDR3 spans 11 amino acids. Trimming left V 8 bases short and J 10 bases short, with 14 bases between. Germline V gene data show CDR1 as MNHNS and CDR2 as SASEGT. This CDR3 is CASLKVNAYTF. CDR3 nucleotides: TGTGCCAGCCTCAAGGTTAACGCCTACACCTTC.

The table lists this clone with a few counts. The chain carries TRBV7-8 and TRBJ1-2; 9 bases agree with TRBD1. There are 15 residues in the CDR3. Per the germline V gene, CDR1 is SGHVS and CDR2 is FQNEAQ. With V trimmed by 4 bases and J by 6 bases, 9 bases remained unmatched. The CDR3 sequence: CASSSGTGNYHGYTF. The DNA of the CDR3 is TGTGCCAGCAGCTCAGGGACAGGGAATTACCATGGCTACACCTTC.